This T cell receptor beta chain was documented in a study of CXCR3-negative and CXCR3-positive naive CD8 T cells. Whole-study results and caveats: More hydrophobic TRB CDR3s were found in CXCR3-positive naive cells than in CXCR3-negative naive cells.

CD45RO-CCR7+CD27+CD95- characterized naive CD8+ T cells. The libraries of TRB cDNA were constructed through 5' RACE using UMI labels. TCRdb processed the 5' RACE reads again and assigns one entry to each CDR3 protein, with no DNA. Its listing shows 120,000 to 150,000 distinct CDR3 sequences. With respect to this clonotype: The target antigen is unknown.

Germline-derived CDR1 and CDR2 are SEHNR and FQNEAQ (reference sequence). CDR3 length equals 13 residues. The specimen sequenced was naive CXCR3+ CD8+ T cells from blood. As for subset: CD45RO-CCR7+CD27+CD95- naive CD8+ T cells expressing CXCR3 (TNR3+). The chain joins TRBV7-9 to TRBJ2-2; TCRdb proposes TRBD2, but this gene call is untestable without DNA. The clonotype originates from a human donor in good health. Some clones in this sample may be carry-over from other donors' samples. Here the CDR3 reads CASSSWESGELFF.